This TCR beta chain stems from a study of OX40 agonist ivuxolimab in advanced cancers. Whole-study context: The group had a mean age of around 64 years, ranged from about 20 to 79, and was 82.7% male. Overall study results and limits: CD8+ T cells (on average) carried more expanded clones than CD4+ T cells.

Sequencing was performed with immunoSEQ multiplex PCR; in TCRdb, only in-frame clones are kept and a portion is missing. The data hold more than 10,000 clones, with about 85% observed a single time. CDR1 is SGHVS, CDR2 FNYEAQ, per germline. The CDR3 contains 17 residues. The V and J ends lost 5 bases and 4 bases respectively, with 20 bases between them. Exclusion of a patient followed from autoimmune disease history or systemic immunosuppression. Peripheral blood came from all dose cohorts at three timepoints. For this clone: Its antigen is not known.

This sequence joins TRBV7-6 and TRBJ2-2, with D perhaps TRBD1 or TRBD2 (6 bases each). This clonotype was sampled from an adult with an advanced solid tumor such as melanoma, head and neck, liver or kidney cancer. This sample comprised CD4+ or CD8+ T cells sorted from blood, obtained in a trial of the OX40 agonist ivuxolimab. The CDR3 reads CASSPDPSGGRTGELFF. Written as DNA, the CDR3 is TGTGCCAGCAGCCCGGATCCCTCCGGGGGCCGCACCGGGGAGCTGTTTTTT.